The present T cell receptor (beta chain) was sequenced within a study of tumor-infiltrating lymphocytes in localized non-small cell lung cancer. Across the whole study: Patients included smokers and never-smokers with various histologies, some sampled after neoadjuvant chemotherapy. Study-level points and caveats: Different pieces of the same tissue went to different assays, confounding technical variation with intratumor heterogeneity. No link was found between tumor T-cell fraction and recurrence-free survival.

This CDR3 spans 16 amino acids. The germline CDR1 and CDR2 sequences are SGHVS and FQNEAQ. After removal of 1 base from V and 1 base from J, the junction contained 3 bases not matched to a gene. The data were produced by immunoSEQ multiplex PCR, yet TCRdb's version contains in-frame clones alone and is incomplete. The sample shows around 8,900 clones, roughly 78% of them seen only once. A word on this clone: The target antigen is unknown.

The receptor was isolated from a human donor with non-small cell lung cancer. The chain couples TRBV7-8 to TRBJ2-2; TRBD2 matches at 7 bases. The specimen sequenced was lung tumor tissue. The chain's CDR3 is CASSLEGGGNTGELFF. In DNA, the CDR3 is TGTGCCAGCAGCTTAGAGGGCGGGGGGAACACCGGGGAGCTGTTTTTT.